This TCR beta chain was identified during a study of shared clonotypes between healthy human individuals. TCRdb keeps only in-frame clones here, not all; method: immunoSEQ multiplex PCR. The table shows about a million clones, with approximately 80% occurring only once. The CDR3 has 13 amino acids. CDR1 is SNHLY and CDR2 is FYNNEI in the germline V gene. The germline V and J ends were trimmed by 4 bases and 8 bases, with 14 bases remaining between them. The chain carries TRBV2 and TRBJ1-2, with D perhaps TRBD1 (5 bases). Sequences were obtained from memory CD4+ T cells from PBMCs. The subset denotes: CD45RA-negative fraction. The TCR originated in a man aged 18 to 29 in good health. Some clones in this sample may be carry-over from other donors' samples. CDR3 region: CASSGGAVRGYTF. In DNA form, the CDR3 reads TGTGCCAGCAGTGGAGGGGCAGTTAGGGGCTACACCTTC.